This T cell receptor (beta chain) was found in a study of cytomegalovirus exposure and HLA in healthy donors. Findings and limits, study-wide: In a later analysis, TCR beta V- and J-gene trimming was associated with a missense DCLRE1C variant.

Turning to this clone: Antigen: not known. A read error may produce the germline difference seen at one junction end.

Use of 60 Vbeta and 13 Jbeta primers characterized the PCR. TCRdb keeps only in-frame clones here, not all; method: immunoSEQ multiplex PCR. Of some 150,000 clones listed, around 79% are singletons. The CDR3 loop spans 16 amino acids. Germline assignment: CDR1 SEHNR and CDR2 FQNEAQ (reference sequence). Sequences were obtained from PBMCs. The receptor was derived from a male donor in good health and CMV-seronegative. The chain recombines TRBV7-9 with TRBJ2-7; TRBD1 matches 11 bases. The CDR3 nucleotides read TGTTCCAGCAGCATTTCCGGGACAGGGGGCTCCTACGAGCAGTACTTC. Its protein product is CSSSISGTGGSYEQYF. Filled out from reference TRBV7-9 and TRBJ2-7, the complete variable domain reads DTGVSQNPRHKITKRGQNVTFRCDPISEHNRLYWYRQTLGQGPEFLTYFQNEAQLEKSRLLSDRFSAERPKGSFSTLEIQRTEQGDSAMYLCSSSISGTGGSYEQYFGPGTRLTVT.